This T cell receptor beta chain was observed in a study of blood T cell repertoires in COVID-19. The V end lost 2 bases, the J end lost 1 base, and 6 bases lay between the germline ends. The germline V gene encodes CDR1 SGHTA and CDR2 FQGTGA. There are 13 residues in the CDR3. Measured with immunoSEQ multiplex PCR; TCRdb has only the in-frame clones, and not every one. The sample has under 100,000 clones, 81% seen once. The TCR sequence derives from an elderly man with active or convalescent COVID-19. The specimen was peripheral blood. This chain connects TRBV7-3 to TRBJ2-7, with D uncertain. CDR3: CASSLGLSYEQYF. In nucleotides, the CDR3 is TGTGCCAGCAGCTTAGGCCTTTCCTACGAGCAGTACTTC.